A selection of T cell receptor beta chains follows, all from one sample in a study of T cell responses to AZD1222 COVID-19 vaccine. Clones were read by immunoSEQ multiplex PCR, and TCRdb kept only the in-frame ones, dropping some. The sample lists tens of thousands of clones; about nine tenths were seen once. Sequences were derived from peripheral blood, sampled on day 0 of AZD1222 vaccination. These TCRs come from an adult in good health. CDR3s include the opening cysteine and the closing phenylalanine or tryptophan. D genes are given only for firm matches. Only some rows state a clone size, as once, few, many or a class for expanded clones.

j_gene | d_gene | abundance | v_gene | CDR3nt | CDR3aa
TRBJ2-1 | - | - | TRBV5-4 | TGTGCCAGCAGCTTGGCCGGGACCTCTCGGCACAATGAGCAGTTCTTC | CASSLAGTSRHNEQFF
TRBJ1-3 | - | - | TRBV3-1/TRBV3-2 | TGTGCCAGCAGCCCAACGTCGAGAAACACCATATATTTT | CASSPTSRNTIYF
TRBJ2-7 | TRBD1 | - | TRBV5-1 | TGCGCCAGCAGGGTCGGGACAGGGGTGGTCTACGAGCAGTACTTC | CASRVGTGVVYEQYF
TRBJ1-4 | - | - | TRBV5-1 | TGCGCCAGCAGTCGGGACCGGCTTGACCAGAATGAAAAACTGTTTTTT | CASSRDRLDQNEKLFF
TRBJ1-1 | TRBD1 | - | TRBV11-2 | TGTGCCAGCAGCTTTGCCCCCGGACAGGGGTCAAACACTGAAGCTTTCTTT | CASSFAPGQGSNTEAFF
TRBJ2-7 | - | - | TRBV29-1 | TGCAGCGTTGACACAGGGTCCTACGAGCAGTACTTC | CSVDTGSYEQYF
TRBJ2-7 | - | - | TRBV28 | TGTGCCAGCTCCCATTTTCACGAGCAGTACTTC | CASSHFHEQYF
TRBJ1-1 | - | - | TRBV5-1 | TGCGCCAGCAGCTTGCGGGGGATGGAGGACACTGAAGCTTTCTTT | CASSLRGMEDTEAFF
TRBJ2-3 | - | - | TRBV3-1/TRBV3-2 | TGTGCCAGCAGCCAAGTCGGGGGTACGCAGTATTTT | CASSQVGGTQYF
TRBJ2-5 | TRBD1 | - | TRBV10-3 | TGTGCCATCAGTGAGTCAAAGGACAGGGTCCAGGAGACCCAGTACTTC | CAISESKDRVQETQYF
TRBJ2-7 | TRBD1 | once | TRBV6-5 | TGTGCCAGCAGAAGAGGGACAGGGCCCTACGAGCAGTACTTC | CASRRGTGPYEQYF
TRBJ1-4 | TRBD1 | - | TRBV18 | TGTGCCAGCTCAGACTTGGACAGGGGAGAGGAAAAACTGTTTTTT | CASSDLDRGEEKLFF
TRBJ2-5 | TRBD2 | - | TRBV9 | TGTGCCAGCAGCCGGACTAGCGGGAGTTCCGAGACCCAGTACTTC | CASSRTSGSSETQYF
TRBJ2-2 | TRBD1 | - | TRBV10-3 | TGTGCCATCAGTGAGGTAGTGACAGGGCGCGGCGGGGAGCTGTTTTTT | CAISEVVTGRGGELFF
TRBJ1-4 | - | - | TRBV10-3 | TGTGCCATCAGTGACAGGGAAAATGAAAAACTGTTTTTT | CAISDRENEKLFF
TRBJ1-1 | - | once | TRBV11-2 | TGTGCCAGCAGCTTAGCCTCCAGGGAAACTGAAGCTTTCTTT | CASSLASRETEAFF
TRBJ1-1 | - | - | TRBV19 | TGTGCCAGTACCCCGGACGGAATTTACACTGAAGCTTTCTTT | CASTPDGIYTEAFF
TRBJ2-5 | TRBD2 | - | TRBV18 | TGTGCCAGCTCACCATCAGGGACTAGCGGGAAAGAGACCCAGTACTTC | CASSPSGTSGKETQYF
TRBJ1-1 | - | - | TRBV2 | TGTGCCAGCAGGGAGGGCACTGAAGCTTTCTTT | CASREGTEAFF
TRBJ2-5 | TRBD2 | few | TRBV23-1 | TGCGCCAGCAGGACTGAATACGTTAAAGGCGGGAGGAGGGGGGAGACCCAGTACTTC | CASRTEYVKGGRRGETQYF